This T cell receptor beta chain was retrieved from a study of blood T cell repertoires in COVID-19. The overall study: Acute and convalescent COVID-19 samples came from the United States, Italy and Spain. From T cells, B-cell-depleted T cells, or PBMCs came the material, which was cDNA or gDNA.

The V and J ends lost 2 bases and 3 bases respectively, with 10 bases between them. The CDR3 contains 14 residues. In germline, CDR1 is MNHNY, CDR2 SVGAGI (reference sequence). Original analysis: Amplification of reference gene primers provided the estimated nucleated cell counts. Data came from immunoSEQ multiplex PCR; TCRdb stores just in-frame clones and leaves some out. The DNA gave D and trimming, while V, J and clone size come from that table. The sample includes 85,000 to 90,000 clones, more than 75% seen only once; the top ten take 1.2%. The receptor comes from a woman of 80 years or more with acute or convalescent COVID-19. The source material was peripheral blood. The chain uses TRBV6-6 and TRBJ1-2; no clear D gene. CDR3 sequence (DNA): TGTGCCAGCAGTTACAGGACTGAGGACTATGGCTACACCTTC. It specifies CASSYRTEDYGYTF.